This TCR beta chain was documented in a study of kidney transplant recipient with SARS-CoV-2 infection. The CDR3 consists of 15 residues. V was shortened by 6 bases and J by 3 bases, with 17 bases between the two germline ends. Germline loops: CDR1 MDHEN, CDR2 SYDVKM. This clonotype has a count of ten or more. One entry per CDR3 protein results from TCRdb running MiXCR on the reads. The top ten clones hold less than 8.5% of a sample with 250,000 or so distinct CDR3 sequences, around 28% of them seen once. This clonotype was obtained from a male patient in his 30s who had COVID-19 and was a kidney transplant recipient. Some T cells could come from the graft donor. Sequenced material: a blood sample, taken at baseline and on day 111 from a kidney transplant recipient. This rearrangement joins TRBV28 to TRBJ2-5; D uncertain. The DNA of the CDR3 is TGTGCCAGCAGGAATTGGTCGGATAAGGAAGAGACCCAGTACTTC. Amino acid sequence: CASRNWSDKEETQYF.